Below, 4 T cell receptor beta chains from the same sample are listed, as sequenced in a study of blood T cell repertoires in COVID-19. Clones were sequenced by immunoSEQ multiplex PCR, and TCRdb holds only the in-frame ones, with some missing. Among 400,000 to 550,000 clones listed, roughly nine tenths were seen once. Sequenced material: PBMCs or T cells enriched from blood (not recorded which). The source of these receptors is a woman aged 18-30 years with acute COVID-19.

The chain couples TRBV28 to TRBJ2-7; a weak D match, TRBD2 (6 bases). This CDR3 comprises 14 residues. Trimming cost V 3 bases and J 2 bases, with 11 bases left between them. In germline, CDR1 is MDHEN, CDR2 SYDVKM. The CDR3 DNA follows: TGTGCCAGCAGTTTTGAGGGGAGGACCTACGAGCAGTACTTC. Amino acids: CASSFEGRTYEQYF.

The chain employs TRBV27 and TRBJ2-5; D is perhaps TRBD2 (7 bases). There are 16 residues in the CDR3. Germline V gene lookup returns CDR1 MNHEY and CDR2 SMNVEV (reference sequence). Deletions cut 6 bases from V and 5 bases from J, with 22 bases between. CDR3 residues: CASSSRGGGSKETQYF. CDR3 nucleotides: TGTGCCAGCAGCTCTCGTGGGGGCGGGAGTAAGGAGACCCAGTACTTC.

The CDR3 spells CASSPRSRQGSEQYF. DNA of the CDR3: TGTGCCAGCTCACCAAGGTCGCGACAGGGTAGCGAGCAGTACTTC. This chain joins TRBV18 and TRBJ2-7; TRBD1 agrees at 7 bases. The junction had 10 bases not matched to a gene; V was cut back by 2 bases and J by 6 bases. Looked up from germline, CDR1 is KGHSH and CDR2 is LQKENI. The CDR3 totals 15 residues.

The V gene is TRBV19, the J gene TRBJ2-1; a possible D gene is TRBD2 (6 bases). Germline CDR1 reads LNHDA; CDR2 reads SQIVND (reference sequence). This CDR3 is built from 13 residues. V was clipped by 7 bases and J by 5 bases, with 12 bases between them. CDR3 protein: CASTAGSDNEQFF. The CDR3 bases are TGTGCCAGTACAGCGGGTTCCGACAATGAGCAGTTCTTC.